The 15 T cell receptor beta chains in this list originate from one sample, sequenced in a study of blood T cells in healthy people across ages. Next came a second PCR, run for about 7 to 12 cycles, which used a sample-barcoded 5' primer along with a J-beta primer mix. TCRdb reprocessed the 5' RACE reads with MiXCR, giving one entry per CDR3 protein. There are roughly 570,000 distinct CDR3 sequences in the sample; 27% occur only once, and around a sixth lies in the top ten. The sequenced sample was blood. The receptor source for this set is a woman between 70 and 85 years old in good health.

The V call is TRBV20-1, the J call TRBJ1-5; no reliable D call. Trimming stripped 4 bases from V and 3 bases from J, with 13 bases between. Germline CDR1 is DFQATT and CDR2 is SNEGSKA (reference sequence). The CDR3 totals 14 residues. The DNA of the CDR3 is TGCAGTGCTACGCCAATGATTACCAATCAGCCCCAGCATTTT. Translation gives CSATPMITNQPQHF.

This chain connects TRBV18 to TRBJ1-2; 9 positions agree with TRBD1. With V trimmed by 3 bases and J by 12 bases, 20 bases remained unmatched. The CDR3 has 17 residues. Germline CDR1 and CDR2: KGHSH and LQKENI. In DNA form, the CDR3 reads TGTGCCAGCTCACCGAATGCGTTGTCGGGACAGGGATCTGAGAACACCTTC. Protein: CASSPNALSGQGSENTF. The variable domain in full, with the rest retrieved from reference TRBV18 and TRBJ1-2, is NAGVMQNPRHLVRRRGQEARLRCSPMKGHSHVYWYRQLPEEGLKFMVYLQKENIIDESGMPKERFSAEFPKEGPSILRIQQVVRGDSAAYFCASSPNALSGQGSENTFGSGTRLTVV.

The chain has TRBV18 and TRBJ1-6; TRBD1 aligns across 10 bases. The CDR3 runs to 16 residues. The V gene's germline CDR1 is KGHSH and CDR2 LQKENI. Trimming took 4 bases from V and 3 from J; bases not matched to a gene: 3. CDR3 amino acids: CASSRQGAGYNSPLHF. The CDR3 DNA sequence: TGTGCCAGCTCACGACAGGGGGCCGGCTATAATTCACCCCTCCACTTT.

This clonotype was seen only a few times. The rearrangement joins TRBV7-8 to TRBJ2-5, with 9 bases aligning to TRBD2. CDR1 and CDR2 (germline): SGHVS, FQNEAQ. Trimming cost V 2 bases and J 0 bases; bases outside gene matches: 4. There are 16 residues in the CDR3. CDR3 in DNA: TGTGCCAGCAGCTTACAGACTAGCGGACACCAAGAGACCCAGTACTTC. Protein product: CASSLQTSGHQETQYF.

The table lists this clonotype with a count of one. Here the CDR3 omits its conserved ending phenylalanine or tryptophan, so a read error is the likely source. This sequence joins TRBV4-1 and TRBJ2-5; D unclear. The CDR3 has 17 residues. V was cut by 1 base and J by 3 bases, with 18 bases left in between. Germline V gene lookup returns CDR1 MGHRA and CDR2 YSYEKL. This CDR3 is CASSQGRMAVGKETQYL. The CDR3 DNA sequence: TGCGCCAGCAGCCAAGGTCGCATGGCCGTGGGGAAAGAGACCCAGTACTTA.

Ten or more counts support this clonotype. The rearrangement uses TRBV7-3 and TRBJ2-7; D possibly corresponds to TRBD1 (5 bases). Germline V gene lookup returns CDR1 SGHTA and CDR2 FQGTGA. CDR3 length: 13 residues. V dropped 3 bases and J dropped 3 bases, with 9 bases sitting between them. The CDR3 loop reads CASSLTADYEQYF. CDR3 DNA: TGTGCCAGCAGCTTGACAGCTGACTACGAGCAGTACTTC. The whole variable domain, filled in from reference TRBV7-3 and TRBJ2-7, reads GAGVSQTPSNKVTEKGKYVELRCDPISGHTALYWYRQSLGQGPEFLIYFQGTGAADDSGLPNDRFFAVRPEGSVSTLKIQRTERGDSAVYLCASSLTADYEQYFGPGTRLTVT.

The chain joins TRBV6-1 to TRBJ1-2; a possible D gene is TRBD1 (5 bases). V was clipped by 8 bases and J by 4 bases, with 11 bases between them. Germline CDR1 and CDR2: MNHNS and SASEGT. This CDR3 has 12 amino acids. The CDR3 bases are TGTGCCAGCCGGGACGGACCCTATGGCTACACCTTC. Protein sequence: CASRDGPYGYTF.

Worth noting for this clonotype: A read error may account for a junction end that differs from germline. This sequence joins TRBV12-3 or TRBV12-4 and TRBJ1-2; D ambiguous. The CDR3 is 13 residues long. The DNA of the CDR3 is TGTGCCAGCAGCTGGACTCCTAACTATGGCTACATCTTC. Its translation is CASSWTPNYGYIF.

This clonotype was observed a few times. V gene TRBV5-1 combines with J gene TRBJ2-7, with D possibly being TRBD1 (5 bases). This CDR3 has 15 amino acids. From germline, CDR1 is SGHRS and CDR2 YFSETQ. Trimming took 1 base from V and 3 from J, leaving 14 bases between them. CDR3 amino acids: CASSLNTGRDYEQYF. The CDR3 bases are TGCGCCAGCAGCTTGAATACGGGCAGGGACTACGAGCAGTACTTC.

The sample holds a few counts of this clonotype. V gene TRBV3-1 combines with J gene TRBJ1-2; D unclear. The CDR3 loop spans 13 amino acids. Germline CDR1 LGHDT, CDR2 YNNKEL (reference sequence). Trimming took off 6 bases at V and 6 bases at J, with 14 bases between the two ends. CDR3: CASSFFSGDGYTF. Here the CDR3 DNA reads TGTGCCAGCAGTTTCTTTAGCGGGGATGGCTACACCTTC.

The genes are TRBV20-1 and TRBJ2-5; 11 positions match TRBD2. Trimming took 4 bases from V and 2 from J; bases not matched to a gene: 6. The length of the CDR3 is 15 residues. Looked up from germline, CDR1 is DFQATT and CDR2 is SNEGSKA (reference sequence). The CDR3 spells CSATTGTSGQETQYF. The CDR3 region has the DNA TGCAGTGCTACCACAGGGACTAGCGGACAAGAGACCCAGTACTTC.

This clonotype was picked up a small number of times. The genes are TRBV20-1 and TRBJ2-5; a weak D match, TRBD2 (5 bases). Judging by the DNA end, TRBJ2-1 fits better; the J call may be wrong. The CDR3 spans 13 residues. Germline CDR1 is DFQATT and CDR2 is SNEGSKA (reference sequence). In DNA, the CDR3 is TGCAGTGCTAGAGCTCCTAGCCGCAATGAGCAGTTCTTC. It codes for CSARAPSRNEQFF.

V and J are TRBV12-5 and TRBJ1-5; 7 nucleotides line up with TRBD1. V dropped 7 bases and J dropped 4; count of bases not matched to a gene: 16. The CDR3 has 17 amino acids. The germline V gene has CDR1 LGHNT and CDR2 FRNRAP. CDR3 coding DNA: TGTGCTAGTGCCCTGGGACAGTCTCTTGGGGGTAATCAGCCCCAGCATTTT. It encodes CASALGQSLGGNQPQHF.

The chain is built from TRBV20-1 and TRBJ1-4; 7 bases agree with TRBD1. The V gene's germline CDR1 is DFQATT and CDR2 SNEGSKA (reference sequence). This CDR3 region has 14 residues. J was trimmed by 5 bases and V by 7 bases; bases with no gene match: 10. CDR3 sequence (DNA): TGCAGTGTTTATTCGGGACAGACAAATGAAAAACTGTTTTTT. Protein sequence: CSVYSGQTNEKLFF.

This sequence joins TRBV9 and TRBJ2-5; TRBD2 matches at 13 bases. The J call is in doubt because the DNA end fits TRBJ2-7 better. The CDR3 length is 16 residues. In germline, CDR1 is SGDLS, CDR2 YYNGEE. CDR3 region: CASSFSGTSGAYEQYF. CDR3 in DNA: TGTGCCAGCAGCTTCTCCGGGACTAGCGGGGCCTACGAGCAGTACTTC.